This T cell receptor (beta chain) was recorded in a study of shared clonotypes between healthy human individuals. Study-level points and caveats: On the whole, naive subsets had larger estimated richness than memory subsets had.

The germline V gene has CDR1 KGHSH and CDR2 LQKENI. There are 14 residues in the CDR3. V was pared by 3 bases and J by 4 bases, with 10 bases between. Original data processing: Filtering differed for immunoSEQ, which gave only junction sequences without quality scores. Libraries were prepared by immunoSEQ multiplex PCR; TCRdb keeps only in-frame clonotypes and omits some of them. V, J and clone size are those of that table, while D and trimming were read from the DNA. Of around 2.5 million clones in the sample, 90% to 95% are singletons; the top ten hold around 0.4%. Donors were healthy HIV-negative adults without recently reported acute infections or vaccinations. As concerns this clone: Its cognate antigen is unknown.

This sequence originates from a man between 18 and 35 years old in good health. Some clones in this sample may be carry-over from other donors' samples. Sample: naive CD4+ T cells from PBMCs. Noted subset: CD45RA+ positively selected. The chain uses TRBV18 and TRBJ1-5; D unresolved. CDR3 in DNA: TGTGCCAGCTCACCGACCAGCCTAAATCAGCCCCAGCATTTT. Amino acid sequence: CASSPTSLNQPQHF.